The clone carrying this T cell receptor beta chain was seen a few times. Its specificity is not known. This sample is part of a study of T cell repertoires in cytomegalovirus infection. Study at large: Indications of both CMV infection and matching HLA type were provided by public TCR beta signatures. Findings and caveats of the study: Individuals carrying CMV plus the relevant HLA were identified by cumulative frequency of public TCR beta families. In two of eight donors, the top clonotype was HLA-C-restricted CMV-specific.

V trimming: 5 bases; J trimming: 4 bases; junction bases outside the gene matches: 7. Per germline, CDR1 MNHNS and CDR2 SASEGT. This CDR3 has 14 amino acids. TCRdb processed the reads anew with MiXCR; each CDR3 protein has one entry. The sample lists approximately 1,000,000 distinct CDR3 sequences; approximately 33% were seen once. The genes are TRBV6-1 and TRBJ1-2; 7 bases are a match to TRBD1. The sequences come from cultured CD8+ T cells from PBMCs, collected from culture after CMV antigen stimulation. The source is a human donor in good health (CMV status not recorded). Some clones in this sample may be carry-over from other donors' samples. The CDR3 bases are TGTGCCAGCAGTTATCCCGGGACAGCCTATGGCTACACCTTC. It yields the protein CASSYPGTAYGYTF.